This T cell receptor beta chain was captured by sequencing in a study of blood T cell repertoires in COVID-19 (dated by TCRdb to the early 2020s). Regarding the complete study: Samples covering the acute and convalescent phases of COVID-19 were provided by collaborators in the United States, Italy and Spain. The prospective study material was composed of cDNA or gDNA derived from T cells, B-cell-depleted T cells, or PBMCs. Deeply sampled blood TCRbeta repertoires from subjects exposed to, actively infected with, or recovered from COVID-19 were included in the dataset. The repertoires were released in a freely available public database intended as a resource for research on the immune response to SARS-CoV-2. The samples were drawn from the first 160 participants of the ongoing ImmuneRACE study and from some 1,300 subjects provided by 6 global collaborators. A de-identified subject ID, COVID-19 status, age in years and sex were almost always included in the sample metadata. Where available, HLA class I and class II types were obtained from metadata supplied by the sample provider rather than from assay-based typing. The full study reports these points: Clinical and demographic metadata were provided uncurated, with the amount varying by source and participant.

Germline trimming amounts to 7 bases on V and 4 bases on J, with 6 as the count of junction bases outside the gene matches. The CDR3, from cysteine to phenylalanine, totals 15 residues. Of all the DNA, just the CDR3 is kept, 45 bases in frame from base 1. CDR1 and CDR2 were assigned from the germline V gene as SNHLY and FYNNEI. With regard to this clone: What antigen it recognizes has not been identified. Base quality data are lacking; no much larger clone is found one base away.

The immunoSEQ Assay, a bias-controlled multiplex PCR, was used to amplify TCRbeta CDR3 regions from genomic DNA. On the study's bioinformatics: The number of nucleated cells in each sample was estimated from the amplification of reference gene primers within the assay. To quantify the absolute abundance of each unique TCRbeta CDR3 rearrangement, sequence reads were collapsed and filtered. For each sample, productive Simpson clonality was calculated as the square root of Simpson's diversity index over productive rearrangements. TCRdb carries this immuneACCESS record with in-frame sequences only. Its versions omit some clonotypes, under half of them owing to an unresolved V gene in the studies checked, with the rest unexplained. D and trimming come from the DNA, and the V and J calls and clone size come from that table. This sample gives around 260,000 clones in total; roughly 80% of them show up just once. The ten largest make up roughly 4% of the sample.

Each collaborating institution followed its own protocols to collect whole blood in K2EDTA tubes. For TCRbeta analysis, collaborators shipped samples as frozen whole blood, isolated PBMCs, or DNA extracted from either of those sample types. Sequenced: peripheral blood. The chain uses TRBV2 and TRBJ2-2; TRBD1 matches 10 bases in the middle. The clonotype comes from a man in his sixties with acute or convalescent COVID-19. CDR3 sequence: CASKPGQGFTGELFF. The nucleotides are TGTGCCAGCAAGCCGGGACAGGGGTTCACCGGGGAGCTGTTTTTT.